Listed below are T cell receptor beta chains from one sample, sequenced in a study of shared clonotypes between healthy human individuals. Sequencing used immunoSEQ multiplex PCR; TCRdb keeps in-frame clones, though not all of them. Among around 700,000 clones listed, 92% were seen once. The sample taken for sequencing was naive CD8+ T cells sorted from blood. The receptor set was obtained from a man aged 25-45 years in good health. Both conserved end residues are part of each CDR3. Fields, in order: D gene, J gene, clone size, V gene, CDR3 protein, CDR3 DNA. A D gene is named only where the DNA matches it firmly. Size is omitted from some rows. Given values are once, few, many or a class for expanded clones.

. TRBJ2-1 . TRBV28 CASKKSSLSEQFF TGTGCCAGCAAGAAGTCTAGTCTTAGTGAGCAGTTCTTC
. TRBJ2-1 . TRBV19 CASSYQSDSPYNEQFF TGTGCCAGTTCCTACCAATCGGACTCCCCCTACAATGAGCAGTTCTTC
TRBD2 TRBJ2-3 . TRBV9 CASSGERDVVTQYF TGTGCCAGCAGCGGGGAGCGGGACGTTGTTACGCAGTATTTT
TRBD2 TRBJ2-3 . TRBV5-1 CASSFSGRNRDTQYF TGCGCCAGCAGCTTCTCCGGGAGGAATAGAGATACGCAGTATTTT
TRBD1 TRBJ1-2 . TRBV6-6 CASSVPQGARGYTF TGTGCCAGCAGCGTACCACAGGGGGCGAGAGGCTACACCTTC
. TRBJ2-7 . TRBV5-1 CASSLLGVIPEQYF TGCGCCAGCAGCTTGTTAGGGGTAATCCCCGAGCAGTACTTC
. TRBJ1-1 . TRBV7-9 CASSSIDYTEAFF TGTGCCAGCAGCTCGATAGACTACACTGAAGCTTTCTTT
. TRBJ1-2 . TRBV6-5 CASSYSDRGLYGYTF TGTGCCAGCAGTTACTCCGACAGAGGTCTTTATGGCTACACCTTC
. TRBJ2-1 . TRBV7-3 CASSLTRGNEQFF TGTGCCAGCAGCTTAACCCGGGGGAATGAGCAGTTCTTC
. TRBJ2-7 . TRBV28 CASSLELAGSYEQYF TGTGCCAGCAGTTTAGAGCTTGCGGGGTCCTACGAGCAGTACTTC
. TRBJ2-7 . TRBV7-2 CAIPADGSYEQYF TGTGCCATCCCCGCAGACGGGTCCTACGAGCAGTACTTC
TRBD2 TRBJ2-2 . TRBV9 CASSPTSGSIPGELFF TGTGCCAGCAGCCCGACTAGCGGGAGTATCCCCGGGGAGCTGTTTTTT
. TRBJ2-7 . TRBV7-9 CASSPQSLVAYEQYF TGTGCCAGCAGCCCCCAATCCCTAGTGGCCTACGAGCAGTACTTC
. TRBJ1-5 . TRBV19 CASSIDLRLINQPQHF TGTGCCAGTAGTATAGATCTCCGACTGATCAATCAGCCCCAGCATTTT
TRBD1 TRBJ2-7 . TRBV27 CASSLRTGTYEQYF TGTGCCAGCAGTCTTCGGACAGGGACCTACGAGCAGTACTTC
. TRBJ2-2 . TRBV7-9 CASSLTEPNTGELFF TGTGCCAGCAGCTTAACAGAGCCGAACACCGGGGAGCTGTTTTTT
TRBD1 TRBJ2-1 . TRBV7-6 CASSSRQGAHEQFF TGTGCCAGCAGCTCCAGACAGGGGGCACATGAGCAGTTCTTC
. TRBJ2-7 few TRBV7-9 CASSPAGTPTYEQYF TGTGCCAGCAGCCCCGCCGGGACACCGACCTACGAGCAGTACTTC
. TRBJ2-7 . TRBV11-2 CASSFYTRASAEGSYEQYF TGTGCCAGCAGCTTTTATACCAGGGCTAGCGCGGAGGGCAGCTACGAGCAGTACTTC
TRBD2 TRBJ2-5 few TRBV10-3 CATQAGLAKTQYF TGTGCCACGCAAGCGGGACTGGCGAAGACCCAGTACTTC
TRBD2 TRBJ2-7 . TRBV2 CASSEGGFTYEQYF TGTGCCAGCAGTGAGGGAGGGTTCACCTACGAGCAGTACTTC
. TRBJ2-2 . TRBV23-1 CASSQPAPGGSTGELFF TGCGCCAGCAGTCAACCCGCGCCCGGGGGAAGCACCGGGGAGCTGTTTTTT
TRBD2 TRBJ2-7 . TRBV2 CASSELAGPSYEQYF TGTGCCAGCAGTGAGCTAGCGGGTCCATCCTACGAGCAGTACTTC
TRBD1 TRBJ2-7 . TRBV7-9 CASSRTGNEQYF TGTGCCAGCAGCCGGACAGGGAACGAGCAGTACTTC
. TRBJ2-7 . TRBV13 CASSSPRGPYEQYF TGTGCCAGCAGCTCACCCCGGGGTCCCTACGAGCAGTACTTC